One and the same sample provided the 10 T cell receptor beta chains below, sequenced in a study of blood T cell repertoires in COVID-19. The method was immunoSEQ multiplex PCR; TCRdb's version includes in-frame clones alone and lacks a portion of them. The sample consists of approximately 250,000 clones, about 87% of them appearing once. Sequencing was done on a sample of peripheral blood. These receptors were collected from a human donor in a cohort sampled during active COVID-19.

This rearrangement joins TRBV6-5 to TRBJ1-1; D remains unclear. From germline, CDR1 is MNHEY and CDR2 SVGAGI. V was trimmed by 5 bases and J by 1 base, leaving 14 bases between them. This CDR3 has 15 residues. DNA of the CDR3: TGTGCCAGCAGTAGCGGGCGACTGCAGAACACTGAAGCTTTCTTT. Amino acids: CASSSGRLQNTEAFF.

This clone appeared once. The J gene is TRBJ2-2, the V gene TRBV19; 7 bases match TRBD2. Germline loops: CDR1 LNHDA, CDR2 SQIVND (reference sequence). J gave up 4 bases and V 5 bases, and 7 bases lay outside the gene matches. This CDR3 spans 15 amino acids. CDR3 DNA: TGTGCCAGTAGTCCTCAAGCGGGAAGCACCGGGGAGCTGTTTTTT. Protein: CASSPQAGSTGELFF.

The chain uses TRBV7-2 and TRBJ2-3, with D possibly matching TRBD2 (5 bases). The germline V gene encodes CDR1 SGHTA and CDR2 FQGNSA. The V end was cut by 5 bases, the J end by 6 bases, with 15 bases between. The CDR3 is 14 amino acids. CDR3 loop: CASSSQRSADTQYF. The CDR3 DNA sequence: TGTGCCAGCAGCAGCCAGCGGAGTGCGGATACGCAGTATTTT. The variable domain in full, completed from reference TRBV7-2 and TRBJ2-3, reads GAGVSQSPSNKVTEKGKDVELRCDPISGHTALYWYRQSLGQGLEFLIYFQGNSAPDKSGLPSDRFSAERTGGSVSTLTIQRTQQEDSAVYLCASSSQRSADTQYFGPGTRLTVL.

This CDR3 is CASSSGTGDEKLFF. The CDR3 DNA reads as TGTGCCAGCAGCTCCGGGACAGGGGATGAAAAACTGTTTTTT. This rearrangement joins TRBV11-1 to TRBJ1-4; 10 bases line up with TRBD1. The CDR3 spans 14 residues. V was clipped by 4 bases and J by 6 bases; unmatched bases: 2. Germline V gene lookup returns CDR1 SGHAT and CDR2 FQDESV (reference sequence).

This clone was recorded a few times. The V and J genes are TRBV6-1 and TRBJ1-5, with D perhaps TRBD1 (6 bases). CDR1 and CDR2 from the germline V gene are MNHNS and SASEGT. The CDR3 runs 15 residues. V lost 3 bases to trimming and J lost 4 bases, with 13 bases between them. The CDR3 region has the DNA TGTGCCAGCAGTGAGGGGCAGGGGCAAAATCAGCCCCAGCATTTT. Translating gives CASSEGQGQNQPQHF.

This chain connects TRBV6-6 to TRBJ1-3, with D hard to call. CDR1 and CDR2 from the germline V gene are MNHNY and SVGAGI (reference sequence). The length of the CDR3 is 11 residues. V was cut by 4 bases and J by 4 bases, with 2 bases left in between. CDR3 residues: CASSLGNTIYF. The DNA for the CDR3 is TGTGCCAGCAGTTTAGGAAACACCATATATTTT.

The V and J genes are TRBV5-1 and TRBJ1-2, with 7 bases fitting TRBD1. The CDR3 covers 15 residues. Trimming took 1 base from V and 3 from J; bases not matched to a gene: 6. The germline gives CDR1 SGHRS, CDR2 YFSETQ. The CDR3 bases are TGCGCCAGCAGCTTGTTCACAGGGGCAGACTATGGCTACACCTTC. This encodes CASSLFTGADYGYTF.

V is TRBV7-2 and J is TRBJ2-3; D not resolved. From germline, CDR1 is SGHTA and CDR2 FQGNSA. The CDR3 is 13 amino acids. V gave up 4 bases and J gave up 1 base, with 6 bases separating them. The CDR3 DNA reads as TGTGCCAGCAGCTCCCAGGGCACAGATACGCAGTATTTT. This encodes CASSSQGTDTQYF.

This clone was counted a single time. This rearrangement joins TRBV19 to TRBJ2-7; maybe TRBD1 (5 bases). Germline loops: CDR1 LNHDA, CDR2 SQIVND (reference sequence). There are 16 residues in the CDR3. V was trimmed by 0 bases and J by 0 bases, leaving 12 bases between them. DNA of the CDR3: TGTGCCAGTAGTATAGATCTGAAGGGGTCCTCCTACGAGCAGTACTTC. This sequence encodes CASSIDLKGSSYEQYF.

This clone was seen once. This chain links TRBV7-2 with TRBJ2-7, with D possibly being TRBD1 (5 bases). The germline V and J ends were trimmed by 0 bases and 4 bases, with 10 bases remaining between them. Germline V gives CDR1 SGHTA, CDR2 FQGNSA. This CDR3 is 14 amino acids long. The CDR3, as DNA: TGTGCCAGCAGCTTAGCCGCGGACAATTACGAGCAGTACTTC. Protein product: CASSLAADNYEQYF.